This T cell receptor beta chain was recorded in a study of blood T cells in healthy people across ages. About this clonotype: The junction departs from germline at one end; a sequencing error may be responsible.

The use of a sample-barcoded 5' primer and a J-beta primer mix characterized a second PCR of roughly 6 to 11 cycles. MiXCR was run by TCRdb on the 5' RACE reads, yielding one entry per CDR3 protein. The table records over 500,000 distinct CDR3 sequences, around 50% of them present only once. The sequence was obtained from a woman older than 75 in good health. Specimen: blood.

The DNA of the CDR3 is TGTGCCAGCAGCGAAGCTACGTATGAGACTCAGTACTTC. It is translated as CASSEATYETQYF. The chain has TRBV9 and TRBJ2-5, with D unresolved. The CDR3 runs 13 residues. CDR1 and CDR2 from the germline V gene are SGDLS and YYNGEE.